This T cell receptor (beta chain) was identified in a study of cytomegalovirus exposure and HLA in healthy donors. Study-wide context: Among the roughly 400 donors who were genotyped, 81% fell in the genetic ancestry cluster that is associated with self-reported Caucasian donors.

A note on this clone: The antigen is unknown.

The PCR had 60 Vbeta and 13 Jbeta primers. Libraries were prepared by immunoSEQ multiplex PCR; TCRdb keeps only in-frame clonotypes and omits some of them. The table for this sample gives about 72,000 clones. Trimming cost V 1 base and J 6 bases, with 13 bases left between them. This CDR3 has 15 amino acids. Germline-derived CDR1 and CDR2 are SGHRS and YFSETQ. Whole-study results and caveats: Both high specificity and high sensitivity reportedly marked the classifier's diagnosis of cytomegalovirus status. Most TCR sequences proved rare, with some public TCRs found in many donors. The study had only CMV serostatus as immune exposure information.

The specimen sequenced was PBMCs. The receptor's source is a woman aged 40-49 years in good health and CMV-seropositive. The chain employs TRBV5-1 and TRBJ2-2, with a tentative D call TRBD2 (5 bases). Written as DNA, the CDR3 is TGCGCCAGCAGCTTGATGACCGGGAAGGCCGGGGAGCTGTTTTTT. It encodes CASSLMTGKAGELFF.